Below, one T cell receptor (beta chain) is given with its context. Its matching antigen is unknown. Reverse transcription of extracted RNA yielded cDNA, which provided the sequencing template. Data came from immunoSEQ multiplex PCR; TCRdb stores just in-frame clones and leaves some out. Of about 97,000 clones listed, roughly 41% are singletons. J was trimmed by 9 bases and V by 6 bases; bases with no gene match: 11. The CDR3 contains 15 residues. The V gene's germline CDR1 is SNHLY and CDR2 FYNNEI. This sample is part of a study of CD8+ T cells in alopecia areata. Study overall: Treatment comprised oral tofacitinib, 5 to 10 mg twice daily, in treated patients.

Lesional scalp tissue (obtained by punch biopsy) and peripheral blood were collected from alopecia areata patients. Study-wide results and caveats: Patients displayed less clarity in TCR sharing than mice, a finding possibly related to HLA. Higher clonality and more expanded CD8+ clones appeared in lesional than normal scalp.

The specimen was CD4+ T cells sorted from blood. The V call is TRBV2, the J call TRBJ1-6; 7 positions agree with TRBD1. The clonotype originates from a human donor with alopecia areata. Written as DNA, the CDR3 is TGTGCCAGCAGCTTGCCCGGACAGGTCGGTTCACCCCTCCACTTT. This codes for CASSLPGQVGSPLHF.